The text below deals with one TCR beta chain. The antigen is undetermined. Looked up from germline, CDR1 is SEHNR and CDR2 is FQNEAQ (reference sequence). V dropped 3 bases and J dropped 4 bases, with 9 bases sitting between them. This CDR3 is built from 13 residues. These data come from a study of cytomegalovirus exposure and HLA in healthy donors. 60 Vbeta and 13 Jbeta primers were used in PCR. TCRdb's copy holds only in-frame clones and misses some; the assay was immunoSEQ multiplex PCR. The data show around 120,000 clones, about 85% seen once. Broader study findings: According to reports, the classifier identified cytomegalovirus status with high specificity and sensitivity. In vitro data verified a few CMV-associated chains as specific for CMV antigens. It has been reported that TCR beta sequences accurately predicted the HLA-A and HLA-B alleles of most subjects. A later analysis linked a missense variant in DCLRE1C to the trimming of TCR beta V and J genes.

The rearrangement links TRBV7-9 to TRBJ1-2; D gene unclear. The sample taken for sequencing was PBMCs. This receptor was taken from a boy aged 5-17 years in good health and CMV-seronegative. As DNA, the CDR3 is TGTGCCAGCAGCTTGCTCTCTAGCTATGGCTACACCTTC. Amino acids: CASSLLSSYGYTF.